This T cell receptor (beta chain) was retrieved from a study of T cell responses to AZD1222 COVID-19 vaccine. In the study overall: Second-dose schedules of about 4 or about 12 weeks were combined. Findings and limits, study-wide: At 160-218 and 743-854, vaccine-associated CD4 TCRs were dominant, and they spanned spike. Following two doses of AZD1222, Spike-specific TCR breadth and depth rose.

The CDR3 contains 15 residues. From germline, CDR1 is LNHDA and CDR2 SQIVND (reference sequence). The ends lost 4 bases at V and 5 bases at J; junction bases unmatched: 5. Produced via immunoSEQ multiplex PCR; TCRdb's table is partial and in-frame only. The sample has 150,000 to 200,000 clones, about 90% seen once. With respect to this clone: Its antigen remains unknown.

The input for sequencing was peripheral blood, taken on day 0 of AZD1222 vaccination. The clonotype originates from an adult in good health. V usage is TRBV19 and J usage is TRBJ1-4; 9 bases are shared with TRBD1. CDR3 in DNA: TGTGCCAGTAGTACTGCGACAGGGGGAAATGAAAAACTGTTTTTT. It codes for CASSTATGGNEKLFF.